A selection of T cell receptor beta chains follows, all from one sample in a study of shared clonotypes between healthy human individuals. This table comes from immunoSEQ multiplex PCR, and its TCRdb copy is limited to in-frame clones, with some not included. In the table there are around 1.6 million clones, about 98% of which are singletons. Sequencing was carried out using naive CD4+ T cells sorted from blood. The receptors come from a man aged 25 to 40 in good health. Each CDR3 is given with its conserved first and last residue. A D gene is named only where the DNA matches it firmly. A clone size is listed for some rows: how often the clone was seen (once, few, many), or a class if it is expanded.

- | TRBJ2-3 | - | TRBV7-9 | TGTGCCAGCAGCTTAGTTCTGCGGGACACAGATACGCAGTATTTT | CASSLVLRDTDTQYF
- | TRBJ2-5 | - | TRBV13 | TGTGCCAGCAGCTTAGGTCAAGTGGGGGGAAAGACCCAGTACTTC | CASSLGQVGGKTQYF
- | TRBJ2-2 | - | TRBV9 | TGTGCCAGCAGCGTAGGCGGGGTGGGGAGCGGGGAGCTGTTTTTT | CASSVGGVGSGELFF
- | TRBJ2-7 | TRBD2 | TRBV5-1 | TGCGCCAGCAGCTACCAGCGGGAGACCTACGAGCAGTACTTC | CASSYQRETYEQYF
- | TRBJ2-5 | - | TRBV2 | TGTGCCAGCAGTGAATGGCAGGGGCAAGAGACCCAGTACTTC | CASSEWQGQETQYF
once | TRBJ1-2 | TRBD1 | TRBV19 | TGTGCCAGTCGTGAAGGGGGGACAGGGAATGGCTACACCTTC | CASREGGTGNGYTF
- | TRBJ2-5 | - | TRBV19 | TGTGCCAGTAGAGGAAAAGGGGGTTCCAGGGAGACCCAGTACTTC | CASRGKGGSRETQYF
once | TRBJ2-1 | TRBD2 | TRBV5-3 | TGTGCCAGAAGCGCCTCGGGAGGGAACAATGAGCAGTTCTTC | CARSASGGNNEQFF
- | TRBJ2-1 | - | TRBV9 | TGTGCCAGCAGCGTAGTATGGGGACCCACCGATGAGCAGTTCTTC | CASSVVWGPTDEQFF
- | TRBJ2-3 | - | TRBV7-2 | TGTGCCAGCAGCTTAGTTGGTTTCGCAGATACGCAGTATTTT | CASSLVGFADTQYF
once | TRBJ2-2 | TRBD1 | TRBV12-5 | TGTGCTAGTTCTCGGGACAGGGGGCCAACCGGGGAGCTGTTTTTT | CASSRDRGPTGELFF
- | TRBJ1-6 | TRBD1 | TRBV6-5 | TGTGCCAGCAGGCCCACAGGGGTGAATTCACCCCTCCACTTT | CASRPTGVNSPLHF
- | TRBJ2-7 | - | TRBV19 | TGTGCCAGTAGTACGGGACTTCCCTACGAGCAGTACTTC | CASSTGLPYEQYF
- | TRBJ2-6 | - | TRBV18 | TGTGCCAGCTCACCAATGGGCGATTATCGCTCTGGGGCCAACGTCCTGACTTTC | CASSPMGDYRSGANVLTF
- | TRBJ2-7 | - | TRBV5-1 | TGCGCCAGCACCCTAGACGGGACCTACGAGCAGTACTTC | CASTLDGTYEQYF
- | TRBJ1-2 | - | TRBV29-1 | TGCAGCGTTCGGCCAGGTGGAGGCTACACCTTC | CSVRPGGGYTF
- | TRBJ1-1 | - | TRBV28 | TGTGCCAGCAGTTTTCCACAAAACACTGAAGCTTTCTTT | CASSFPQNTEAFF
- | TRBJ2-3 | - | TRBV10-1 | TGCGCCAGCAGTGAGTTGGCAGGGGCGAAGGCAGATACGCAGTATTTT | CASSELAGAKADTQYF
- | TRBJ2-5 | TRBD2 | TRBV10-3 | TGTGCCATCGGGCCCCCCGGGAGGGGGGAGACCCAGTACTTC | CAIGPPGRGETQYF
- | TRBJ1-5 | TRBD1 | TRBV5-8 | TGTGCCAGCAGCTCGGGACAGTTGGGCAATCAGCCCCAGCATTTT | CASSSGQLGNQPQHF
- | TRBJ2-3 | - | TRBV27 | TGTGCCAGCAGTTTCATTTCGGGAGGCACAGATACGCAGTATTTT | CASSFISGGTDTQYF
- | TRBJ2-1 | - | TRBV4-3 | TGCGCCAGCAGCCAAGATCCTCTTAATACTCTTCCGTTCTTC | CASSQDPLNTLPFF
- | TRBJ2-5 | TRBD2 | TRBV5-4 | TGTGCCAGCAGCCGTTTGGGGCTAGCGGGACTCCAAGAGACCCAGTACTTC | CASSRLGLAGLQETQYF
- | TRBJ2-1 | - | TRBV29-1 | TGCAGCGTTGAGGGCGCGAACTACAATGAGCAGTTCTTC | CSVEGANYNEQFF
- | TRBJ2-1 | - | TRBV29-1 | TGCAGCGTGGACGAGATTTCCTACAATGAGCAGTTCTTC | CSVDEISYNEQFF
- | TRBJ1-5 | - | TRBV7-8 | TGTGCCAGCAGCCCAGCCGACAGGAGCAATCAGCCCCAGCATTTT | CASSPADRSNQPQHF
once | TRBJ2-5 | TRBD1 | TRBV27 | TGTGCCAGCAGCCGGACGACAGGGCGGGAGACCCAGTACTTC | CASSRTTGRETQYF
- | TRBJ1-2 | - | TRBV7-8 | TGTGCCAGCACCTACGACAGATCTAACTATGGCTACACCTTC | CASTYDRSNYGYTF
once | TRBJ2-7 | - | TRBV20-1 | TGCAGTGCTAGAAGCTCCTACGAGCAGTACTTC | CSARSSYEQYF
- | TRBJ1-1 | - | TRBV29-1 | TGCAGCGTAGGAAGGACTGAAGCTTTCTTT | CSVGRTEAFF
- | TRBJ2-1 | TRBD2 | TRBV7-9 | TGTGCCAGCAGCTTAGGGGGACTAGCGGGAGCTCCCTACAATGAGCAGTTCTTC | CASSLGGLAGAPYNEQFF
- | TRBJ2-3 | TRBD1 | TRBV13 | TGTGCCAGCGTTAGGGGGCCCCTCACGAATACGCAGTATTTT | CASVRGPLTNTQYF
- | TRBJ2-1 | - | TRBV6-5 | TGTGCCAGCAGGCCGGGCCAGCCATACAATGAGCAGTTCTTC | CASRPGQPYNEQFF
- | TRBJ2-5 | TRBD2 | TRBV18 | TGTGCCAGCTCCGGGGCCGGGACTAGCGGGGAGACCCAGTACTTC | CASSGAGTSGETQYF
once | TRBJ1-1 | - | TRBV29-1 | TGCAGCGTTGAATACGTCCAGGGGACTGAAGCTTTCTTT | CSVEYVQGTEAFF
- | TRBJ1-1 | - | TRBV9 | TGTGCCAGCAGCGTAGGGCTTCTGATGAACAGGGAAACTGAAGCTTTCTTT | CASSVGLLMNRETEAFF
- | TRBJ2-7 | TRBD2 | TRBV6-5 | TGTGCCAGCAGTTACAGACTAGCAGGCGAGCAGTACTTC | CASSYRLAGEQYF
- | TRBJ2-2 | - | TRBV28 | TGTGCCAGCAGTTTATATCGGCGATTTCTCAGTGAGCTGTTTTTT | CASSLYRRFLSELFF
- | TRBJ2-5 | TRBD1 | TRBV10-3 | TGTGCCATAAGGGACAGCCAAGAGACCCAGTACTTC | CAIRDSQETQYF
once | TRBJ1-2 | - | TRBV6-1 | TGTGCCAGCAGTGATCCCGGGGCCTATCGCTACACCTTC | CASSDPGAYRYTF
- | TRBJ1-3 | - | TRBV9 | TGTGCCAGCAGCCCGGAGGGGCTGGGAGGAAACACCATATATTTT | CASSPEGLGGNTIYF
- | TRBJ1-5 | TRBD1 | TRBV19 | TGTGCCAGTAGTATAGGAACAGGGGTTCTTAAGCCCCAGCATTTT | CASSIGTGVLKPQHF
- | TRBJ1-1 | - | TRBV5-1 | TGCGCCAGCACGGAGGTAGCGGACACTGAAGCTTTCTTT | CASTEVADTEAFF
- | TRBJ2-1 | TRBD2 | TRBV11-2 | TGTGCCAGCAGCTTAGGGTTCCTAGCGGGAACGAATGAGCAGTTCTTC | CASSLGFLAGTNEQFF
- | TRBJ2-7 | - | TRBV6-1 | TGTGCCAGCAGAGGGTCACGAGGCCCCTCCTACGAGCAGTACTTC | CASRGSRGPSYEQYF
- | TRBJ2-5 | - | TRBV7-9 | TGTGCCAGCAGCTATAGTGGTTTAGCTGGGCCCCAGTACTTC | CASSYSGLAGPQYF
- | TRBJ2-7 | TRBD2 | TRBV5-1 | TGCGCCAGCAGCCCGGGACGTGTTAGCGGGGACGAGCAGTACTTC | CASSPGRVSGDEQYF
- | TRBJ1-2 | - | TRBV28 | TGTGCCAGCAGGCAGGGGATACACTATGGCTACACCTTC | CASRQGIHYGYTF
- | TRBJ1-2 | TRBD1 | TRBV5-1 | TGCGCCAGCAGCTTTACTCCGGGACAGGGTTATGGCTACACCTTC | CASSFTPGQGYGYTF
- | TRBJ1-3 | - | TRBV5-4 | TGTGCCAGCAGCTTGGGTCAGGGCCGGAACACCATATATTTT | CASSLGQGRNTIYF
- | TRBJ2-2 | - | TRBV7-2 | TGTGCCAGCAGCTCCACCGGGGAGCTGTTTTTT | CASSSTGELFF
- | TRBJ2-7 | - | TRBV15 | TGTGCCACCAGCAGAGATTTAACGGCTGCGTCCTACGAGCAGTACTTC | CATSRDLTAASYEQYF
- | TRBJ1-5 | - | TRBV28 | TGTGCCAGCAGTTCGGGTCCTCATCAGCCCCAGCATTTT | CASSSGPHQPQHF